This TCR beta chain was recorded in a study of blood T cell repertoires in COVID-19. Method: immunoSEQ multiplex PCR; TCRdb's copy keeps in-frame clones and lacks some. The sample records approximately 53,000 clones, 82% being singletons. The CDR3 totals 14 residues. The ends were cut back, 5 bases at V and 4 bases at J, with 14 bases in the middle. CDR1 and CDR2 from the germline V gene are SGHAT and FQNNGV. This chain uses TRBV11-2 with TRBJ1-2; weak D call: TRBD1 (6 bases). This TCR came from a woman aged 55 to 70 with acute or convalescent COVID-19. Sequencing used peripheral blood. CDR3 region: CASSLQRGTYGYTF. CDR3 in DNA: TGTGCCAGCAGCCTCCAAAGGGGGACCTATGGCTACACCTTC.